These 32 T cell receptor beta chains originate from one sample sequenced in a study of control samples from healthy donors and cancer patients. The repertoire was sequenced with immunoSEQ multiplex PCR; TCRdb's copy has only in-frame clones and lacks some. The sample shows approximately 70,000 clones, about 80% of them seen only once. Specimen: blood. The receptors were sampled from a man between 50 and 59 years old in good health.

The chain employs TRBV7-9 and TRBJ1-5, with D uncertain. Germline V gene data show CDR1 as SEHNR and CDR2 as FQNEAQ (reference sequence). The length of the CDR3 is 12 residues. V was trimmed by 5 bases and J by 9 bases, leaving 11 bases between them. The CDR3 DNA follows: TGTGCCAGCAGCCTCGATCAAAGGCCCCAGCATTTT. Protein: CASSLDQRPQHF.

The rearrangement uses TRBV12-5 and TRBJ2-1; maybe TRBD2 (5 bases). The ends were cut back, 0 bases at V and 9 bases at J, with 12 bases in the middle. CDR3 length equals 14 residues. Germline V gene sequence: CDR1 LGHNT, CDR2 FRNRAP. The CDR3 DNA is TGTGCTAGTGGTTTGGTAGGCGTGGCGGGTGAGCAGTTCTTC. It is translated as CASGLVGVAGEQFF.

The V and J genes are TRBV12-3 or TRBV12-4 and TRBJ1-4, with a possible D match to TRBD1 (5 bases). The CDR3 covers 13 residues. V lost 7 bases and J 7 bases, leaving 13 bases between the germline ends. The DNA of the CDR3 is TGTGCCAGCACCCTAGACAGAGTTGAAAAACTGTTTTTT. Translation: CASTLDRVEKLFF.

The rearrangement uses TRBV6-5 and TRBJ1-2; 9 nucleotides match TRBD1. The CDR3 extends over 12 amino acids. Germline lookup yields CDR1 MNHEY and CDR2 SVGAGI. Unmatched junction bases numbered 4, after V lost 6 bases and J lost 8 bases. CDR3 sequence reads: CASRGQGWGYTF. In DNA, the CDR3 is TGTGCCAGCAGGGGACAGGGTTGGGGCTACACCTTC.

The DNA for the CDR3 is TGTGCCATCATGGGCAGCGGCTCCTACAATGAGCAGTTCTTC. It is translated as CAIMGSGSYNEQFF. The chain carries TRBV10-3 and TRBJ2-1; a weak D match, TRBD2 (5 bases). The CDR3 covers 14 residues. The germline CDR1 and CDR2 sequences are ENHRY and SYGVKD. V lost 7 bases and J lost 0, with 10 bases in between.

The chain combines TRBV15 with TRBJ1-2; D remains ambiguous. This CDR3 has 16 residues. V shed 0 bases and J shed 4 bases, with 15 bases lying between them. Per germline, CDR1 LNHNV and CDR2 YYDKDF (reference sequence). The DNA of the CDR3 is TGTGCCACCAGCAGAGATATTCTAGGACGCGGCTATGGCTACACCTTC. The encoded protein is CATSRDILGRGYGYTF.

This clone has a single count. CDR3 sequence: CASSTSISYEQYF. Here the CDR3 DNA reads TGTGCCAGTAGTACTTCGATTTCCTACGAGCAGTACTTC. The chain couples TRBV19 to TRBJ2-7; no definite D call. V lost 4 bases to trimming and J lost 1 base, with 8 bases between them. Germline loops: CDR1 LNHDA, CDR2 SQIVND (reference sequence). The CDR3 covers 13 residues.

This clone was recorded once. The chain combines TRBV7-2 with TRBJ2-1; 9 bases map to TRBD1. There are 16 residues in the CDR3. J gave up 6 bases and V 3 bases, and 9 bases lay outside the gene matches. Germline CDR1 reads SGHTA; CDR2 reads FQGNSA. The CDR3 loop is CASSFSGTGLGNEQFF. CDR3 nucleotides: TGTGCCAGCAGCTTTTCCGGGACAGGGTTGGGCAATGAGCAGTTCTTC.

The J gene is TRBJ1-2, the V gene TRBV12-5; D uncertain. Trimming shortened V by 3 bases and J by 7 bases, and 12 bases separated the two germline ends. There are 13 residues in the CDR3. Germline V gene data show CDR1 as LGHNT and CDR2 as FRNRAP. CDR3 loop: CASGLLEAGGYTF. CDR3 sequence (DNA): TGTGCTAGTGGTTTATTGGAGGCGGGTGGCTACACCTTC.

This chain uses TRBV30 with TRBJ2-5, with D perhaps TRBD2 (6 bases). V lost 3 bases and J lost 4, with 15 bases in between. The CDR3 loop spans 14 amino acids. The germline CDR1 and CDR2 sequences are GTSNPN and SVGIG (reference sequence). The CDR3 coding sequence is TGTGCCTGGAGGCACGGGAGTTTGGGAGAGACCCAGTACTTC. Amino acids: CAWRHGSLGETQYF.

This clone was counted only a few times. The chain is built from TRBV18 and TRBJ1-3; no definite D call. V was trimmed by 2 bases and J by 3 bases, leaving 17 bases between them. CDR3 length: 17 amino acids. Germline-derived CDR1 and CDR2 are KGHSH and LQKENI. The CDR3 DNA reads TGTGCCAGCTCACCAACGTCTGCTGCATCGAATGGAAACACCATATATTTT. Protein: CASSPTSAASNGNTIYF.

The V call is TRBV9, the J call TRBJ2-2; the D gene could be TRBD1 or TRBD2 (10 bases each). V was shortened by 0 bases and J by 8 bases, with 29 bases between the two germline ends. This CDR3 is built from 20 residues. Germline CDR1 and CDR2: SGDLS and YYNGEE. The CDR3: CASSVAVGQGLAGGQGELFF. In DNA form, the CDR3 reads TGTGCCAGCAGCGTAGCAGTGGGACAGGGGTTAGCGGGAGGCCAGGGGGAGCTGTTTTTT.

The genes are TRBV29-1 and TRBJ1-2; TRBD1 might be the D (6 bases). CDR1 is SQVTM, CDR2 ANQGSEA, per germline. The CDR3 totals 14 residues. Here the CDR3 reads CSTDRSGGRSGYTF. In DNA form, the CDR3 reads TGCTCAACTGACAGGTCCGGAGGGAGAAGTGGCTACACCTTC.

The rearrangement joins TRBV27 to TRBJ1-6, with no clear D. Trimming took 6 bases from V and 2 from J, leaving 20 bases between them. CDR1 and CDR2 from the germline V gene are MNHEY and SMNVEV (reference sequence). The length of the CDR3 is 18 residues. In nucleotides, the CDR3 is TGTGCCAGCAGCCGCCCCCAACATGGTCCCCCCTATAATTCACCCCTCCACTTT. It codes for CASSRPQHGPPYNSPLHF.

The chain is built from TRBV5-1 and TRBJ2-7; D call uncertain. This CDR3 is built from 14 residues. Trimming removed 0 bases at V and 2 bases at J, with 9 bases between. The germline gives CDR1 SGHRS, CDR2 YFSETQ. CDR3 residues: CASSLGENPYEQYF. CDR3 coding DNA: TGCGCCAGCAGCTTGGGAGAGAACCCCTACGAGCAGTACTTC.

The chain combines TRBV18 with TRBJ1-1; a possible D gene is TRBD1 (5 bases). Germline CDR1 reads KGHSH; CDR2 reads LQKENI. The CDR3 loop spans 13 amino acids. Trimming removed 4 bases from V and 0 bases from J, with 6 bases in between. The CDR3 sequence: CASSQGLNTEAFF. For the CDR3, the DNA is TGTGCCAGCTCACAGGGGCTGAACACTGAAGCTTTCTTT.

This clone was recorded only once. The chain uses TRBV7-7 and TRBJ2-3; D uncertain. The germline gives CDR1 SSHAT, CDR2 FNYEAQ (reference sequence). The CDR3 length is 14 residues. Between the trimmed V and J ends, which lost 3 bases and 5 bases, there was a span of 12 bases. The CDR3 DNA sequence: TGTGCCAGCAGCTTTGGACCGGTTGGAGATACGCAGTATTTT. This translates into CASSFGPVGDTQYF.

V and J are TRBV15 and TRBJ2-5; D is perhaps TRBD1 (6 bases). Trimming removed 1 base at V and 5 bases at J, with 20 bases between. Germline CDR1 is LNHNV and CDR2 is YYDKDF (reference sequence). This CDR3 is 17 amino acids long. The CDR3 spells CATSRGPDSPPRETQYF. The CDR3 DNA sequence: TGTGCCACCAGCAGAGGGCCGGACAGTCCTCCCCGTGAGACCCAGTACTTC.

This clone was picked up a small number of times. The chain is built from TRBV5-1 and TRBJ2-7; 13 bases fit TRBD2. CDR1 is SGHRS and CDR2 is YFSETQ in the germline V gene. The CDR3 is 14 residues long. V lost 3 bases to trimming and J lost 3 bases; unmatched junction nucleotides: 0. CDR3 loop: CASSWTSGSYEQYF. The CDR3 nucleotides are TGCGCCAGCAGCTGGACTAGCGGGAGCTACGAGCAGTACTTC.

J is TRBJ1-5 and V is TRBV19; possible D gene TRBD1, 5 bases. The CDR3 loop spans 14 amino acids. Germline loops: CDR1 LNHDA, CDR2 SQIVND (reference sequence). The germline V and J ends were trimmed by 7 bases and 6 bases, with 16 bases remaining between them. The CDR3 loop is CASTPQAYGQPQHF. The CDR3, as DNA: TGTGCCAGTACCCCACAGGCTTATGGTCAGCCCCAGCATTTT.

The V and J genes are TRBV5-8 and TRBJ2-1; a weak D match, TRBD1 (5 bases). Trimming shortened V by 2 bases and J by 7 bases, and 16 bases separated the two germline ends. This CDR3 spans 15 amino acids. The germline gives CDR1 SGHTS, CDR2 YDEGEE. CDR3 region: CASSLWQGQPNEQFF. CDR3 sequence (DNA): TGTGCCAGCAGCTTATGGCAGGGCCAACCTAATGAGCAGTTCTTC.

The chain links TRBV4-1 to TRBJ1-1; no clear D. The CDR3 runs 14 residues. CDR1 MGHRA and CDR2 YSYEKL come from the germline V gene. With 0 bases removed from V and 6 bases from J, the gap between germline ends came to 11 bases. Written as DNA, the CDR3 is TGCGCCAGCAGCCAAGATTGGGCAGGCTCTGAAGCTTTCTTT. It translates to CASSQDWAGSEAFF.

This chain links TRBV5-1 with TRBJ1-5; a weak D match, TRBD1 (6 bases). V lost 0 bases, J lost 7 bases, and 14 bases lay in between. The CDR3 loop spans 15 amino acids. Germline-derived CDR1 and CDR2 are SGHRS and YFSETQ. The CDR3 DNA sequence: TGCGCCAGCAGCTTGGAGGGGGGAAGGGAACAGCCCCAGCATTTT. It yields the protein CASSLEGGREQPQHF.

The chain links TRBV6-5 to TRBJ1-1; unclear D gene. The CDR3 runs to 12 residues. Germline loops: CDR1 MNHEY, CDR2 SVGAGI. Trimming shortened V by 6 bases and J by 11 bases, and 16 bases separated the two germline ends. CDR3 coding DNA: TGTGCCAGCAGCCCCAGAAAAGGGTTCGCTTTCTTT. The encoded protein is CASSPRKGFAFF.

This clone occurred once. The chain employs TRBV18 and TRBJ2-3; no clear D. Germline lookup yields CDR1 KGHSH and CDR2 LQKENI. The CDR3 extends over 14 amino acids. V was trimmed by 4 bases and J by 0 bases, leaving 8 bases between them. The CDR3 region has the DNA TGTGCCAGCTCACGGCGGAAGAGCACAGATACGCAGTATTTT. Translation gives CASSRRKSTDTQYF.

J is TRBJ1-4 and V is TRBV30; the D is unclear. The germline gives CDR1 GTSNPN, CDR2 SVGIG (reference sequence). V was trimmed by 0 bases and J by 5 bases, leaving 7 bases between them. The CDR3 consists of 13 residues. Here the CDR3 reads CAWSVHRNEKLFF. The CDR3 nucleotides read TGTGCCTGGAGTGTACACCGGAATGAAAAACTGTTTTTT.

The genes are TRBV21-1 and TRBJ1-1; the D call TRBD1 from the table was never checked on the DNA. TRBV21-1 is annotated as a pseudogene. CDR3 length equals 18 residues. CDR3 coding DNA: TGTGCCAGCAGCAAAGTTCAGGGCACCACCTGGGAGAACACTGAAGCTTTCTTT. It yields the protein CASSKVQGTTWENTEAFF.

The sample holds one count of this clone. The V gene is TRBV28, the J gene TRBJ2-7; 7 bases align to TRBD2. The germline V gene has CDR1 MDHEN and CDR2 SYDVKM. The CDR3 totals 15 residues. J gave up 0 bases and V 1 base, and 3 bases lay outside the gene matches. The CDR3 coding sequence is TGTGCCAGCAGTTTATACGGCGGGAGCTCCTACGAGCAGTACTTC. Protein product: CASSLYGGSSYEQYF.

This clone was seen a handful of times. This chain uses TRBV19 with TRBJ2-1; TRBD1 matches at 7 bases. CDR1 and CDR2 from the germline V gene are LNHDA and SQIVND (reference sequence). V dropped 3 bases and J dropped 3; count of bases not matched to a gene: 11. The CDR3 is 17 residues long. CDR3 DNA sequence: TGTGCCAGTAGTATTTTGATAAATCGGGACAGCTACAATGAGCAGTTCTTC. Encoded protein: CASSILINRDSYNEQFF.

This clone appeared a few times. The chain employs TRBV6-2 or TRBV6-3 and TRBJ1-1; D unclear. The V end lost 4 bases, the J end lost 3 bases, and 6 bases lay between the germline ends. The CDR3 sequence is 12 residues long. In germline, CDR1 is MNHEY, CDR2 SVGEGT. DNA for the CDR3: TGTGCCAGCAGTTGGTTAGACACTGAAGCTTTCTTT. This translates into CASSWLDTEAFF.

Here the CDR3 DNA reads TGTGCCAGCAGTGAAGCGCTTCGAGGGGGCACCACAGATACGCAGTATTTT. As protein: CASSEALRGGTTDTQYF. J is TRBJ2-3 and V is TRBV6-1; TRBD1 matches at 7 bases. The length of the CDR3 is 17 residues. CDR1 and CDR2 from the germline V gene are MNHNS and SASEGT. Germline trimming cut 0 bases from V and 2 bases from J; bases unmatched to any gene: 8.

In its sample, this clone was seen once. The chain is built from TRBV18 and TRBJ1-3, with TRBD1 identical over 10 bases. V shed 3 bases, J shed 4 bases, and the junction held 6 bases outside the gene matches. From germline, CDR1 is KGHSH and CDR2 LQKENI. CDR3 length: 16 amino acids. The DNA for the CDR3 is TGTGCCAGCTCACCCGGGACAGGGGTGTCCGGAAACACCATATATTTT. Its translation is CASSPGTGVSGNTIYF.